Below, 28 T cell receptor beta chains from the same sample are listed, as sequenced in a study of T cells after yellow fever vaccination. A single record per CDR3 protein comes from TCRdb applying MiXCR to the 5' RACE reads. Of about 96,000 distinct CDR3 sequences listed, about 8.4% are singletons. The material sequenced was CD8+ T cells not binding an NS4B(214-222) dextramer, sorted from PBMCs, taken roughly 14 days after the first yellow fever vaccination. The receptors here all came from a young man who received the YFV17D yellow fever vaccine.

For this clonotype: Germline and junction disagree at one end, which may indicate a read error. The rearrangement joins TRBV27 to TRBJ2-1; TRBD2 matches 9 bases. The CDR3 contains 15 residues. CDR1 and CDR2 from the germline V gene are MNHEY and SMNVEV (reference sequence). As DNA, the CDR3 is TGTACCAGCAGTTTAATAGCGGGGGTCTACAATGAGCAGTTCTTC. This gives the protein CTSSLIAGVYNEQFF.

This clonotype was picked up a small number of times. The chain has TRBV7-6 and TRBJ2-3; TRBD2 might be the D (5 bases). This CDR3 region has 22 residues. Germline CDR1 is SGHVS and CDR2 is FNYEAQ. Trimming removed 2 bases at V and 3 bases at J, with 33 bases between. The CDR3 is CASSLRRMDFKGPKRVTDTQYF. CDR3 DNA sequence: TGTGCCAGCAGCTTAAGGCGCATGGACTTTAAAGGGCCGAAACGGGTTACAGATACGCAGTATTTT.

This clonotype was counted ten times or more. J is TRBJ1-2 and V is TRBV6-5, with 8 bases that match TRBD1. Losses at the gene ends were 5 bases for V and 8 bases for J; bases not matched to a gene: 10. Germline loops: CDR1 MNHEY, CDR2 SVGAGI. This CDR3 comprises 14 residues. Here the CDR3 reads CASSPGQGGKGYTF. As DNA, the CDR3 is TGTGCCAGCAGTCCCGGACAGGGCGGAAAAGGCTACACCTTC.

This clonotype has a handful of counts. The V gene is TRBV6-5, the J gene TRBJ2-2; 10 bases fit TRBD2. Trimming took 0 bases from V and 7 from J; bases not matched to a gene: 8. The CDR3 sequence is 17 residues long. Germline loops: CDR1 MNHEY, CDR2 SVGAGI. DNA for the CDR3: TGTGCCAGCAGTTACTCGAGAAGCGGGGGGGCAGTCGGGGAGCTGTTTTTT. Its protein is CASSYSRSGGAVGELFF.

The chain links TRBV20-1 to TRBJ2-7, with TRBD2 matching 8 bases. Per the germline V gene, CDR1 is DFQATT and CDR2 is SNEGSKA (reference sequence). CDR3 length: 15 amino acids. V lost 0 bases to trimming and J lost 5 bases; unmatched junction nucleotides: 9. The CDR3: CSARDVGLAPDEQYF. The CDR3 bases are TGCAGTGCTAGAGATGTAGGACTAGCCCCGGACGAGCAGTACTTC.

V is TRBV7-3 and J is TRBJ2-1; 9 nucleotides match TRBD2. This CDR3 comprises 14 residues. The germline gives CDR1 SGHTA, CDR2 FQGTGA. Losses at the gene ends were 7 bases for V and 5 bases for J; bases not matched to a gene: 6. The CDR3 spells CASNAGGLHNEQFF. The CDR3 DNA reads TGTGCCAGCAACGCGGGGGGGCTTCACAATGAGCAGTTCTTC.

This clonotype was seen only a few times. V is TRBV7-2 and J is TRBJ2-7; TRBD2 agrees at 13 bases. Germline values: CDR1 SGHTA, CDR2 FQGNSA. The CDR3 sequence is 17 residues long. Losses at the gene ends were 2 bases for V and 1 base for J; bases not matched to a gene: 5. Here the CDR3 DNA reads TGTGCCAGCAGCTTACGCCCACTAGCGGGGGGGTCCTACGAGCAGTACTTC. It specifies CASSLRPLAGGSYEQYF.

This clonotype was counted a few times. The V gene is TRBV27, the J gene TRBJ2-6, with a tentative D call TRBD1 (6 bases). The germline CDR1 and CDR2 sequences are MNHEY and SMNVEV (reference sequence). This CDR3 has 17 residues. The germline V and J ends were trimmed by 6 bases and 2 bases, with 17 bases remaining between them. CDR3 amino acids: CASSSLGALTGANVLTF. CDR3 sequence (DNA): TGTGCCAGCAGCTCCCTGGGGGCATTGACTGGGGCCAACGTCCTGACTTTC. The whole variable domain, filled in from reference TRBV27 and TRBJ2-6, reads EAQVTQNPRYLITVTGKKLTVTCSQNMNHEYMSWYRQDPGLGLRQIYYSMNVEVTDKGDVPEGYKVSRKEKRNFPLILESPSPNQTSLYFCASSSLGALTGANVLTFGAGSRLTVL.

This clonotype was observed a few times. The rearrangement links TRBV19 to TRBJ2-2, with D perhaps given as TRBD1 or TRBD2 (5 bases each). The CDR3 has 14 amino acids. Between the trimmed V and J ends, which lost 7 bases and 3 bases, there was a span of 12 bases. Germline CDR1 and CDR2: LNHDA and SQIVND (reference sequence). The CDR3 reads CASNPGLYTGELFF. For the CDR3, the DNA is TGTGCCAGTAATCCGGGGCTTTACACCGGGGAGCTGTTTTTT. Full variable domain (remainder filled in from reference TRBV19 and TRBJ2-2): DGGITQSPKYLFRKEGQNVTLSCEQNLNHDAMYWYRQDPGQGLRLIYYSQIVNDFQKGDIAEGYSVSREKKESFPLTVTSAQKNPTAFYLCASNPGLYTGELFFGEGSRLTVL.

This clonotype has just a few counts. The chain combines TRBV4-3 with TRBJ2-5, with 9 bases that match TRBD1. The length of the CDR3 is 15 residues. The germline CDR1 and CDR2 sequences are LGHNA and YSLEER. The ends lost 0 bases at V and 3 bases at J; junction bases unmatched: 2. CDR3 in amino acids: CASSQDWDREETQYF. CDR3 nucleotide sequence: TGCGCCAGCAGCCAAGATTGGGACAGGGAAGAGACCCAGTACTTC.

This clonotype was counted a few times. This chain uses TRBV29-1 with TRBJ2-2, with 8 positions matching TRBD1. Per germline, CDR1 SQVTM and CDR2 ANQGSEA. V lost 5 bases to trimming and J lost 5 bases; unmatched junction nucleotides: 1. The CDR3 runs to 12 residues. The CDR3 nucleotides are TGCAGCGTTACAGGGGGGACCGGGGAGCTGTTTTTT. Translation: CSVTGGTGELFF.

This clonotype was observed at least ten times. The rearrangement links TRBV4-3 to TRBJ2-1, with 7 bases that match TRBD1. The germline gives CDR1 LGHNA, CDR2 YSLEER. After removal of 2 bases from V and 0 bases from J, the junction contained 1 base not matched to a gene. The CDR3 is 15 amino acids. CDR3 region: CASSQRDSSYNEQFF. CDR3 DNA: TGCGCCAGCAGCCAAAGGGACAGCTCCTACAATGAGCAGTTCTTC.

This sequence joins TRBV7-6 and TRBJ2-5, with unresolved D. Trimming stripped 5 bases from V and 7 bases from J, with 17 bases between. Germline CDR1 and CDR2: SGHVS and FNYEAQ. The CDR3 has 14 residues. The CDR3 DNA reads TGTGCCAGCAGCCCCCCGCCCCGCGTAGGGACCCAGTACTTC. Translation gives CASSPPPRVGTQYF.

In its sample, this clonotype was seen many times. The gene calls are TRBV29-1 and TRBJ1-2, with TRBD1 identical over 7 bases. From germline, CDR1 is SQVTM and CDR2 ANQGSEA. This CDR3 is built from 14 residues. J lost 2 bases, V lost 6 bases, and 9 bases had no gene match. Here the CDR3 reads CSVETGQPNYGYTF. Written as DNA, the CDR3 is TGCAGCGTCGAAACGGGACAGCCGAACTATGGCTACACCTTC. Full variable domain (remainder filled in from reference TRBV29-1 and TRBJ1-2): SAVISQKPSRDICQRGTSLTIQCQVDSQVTMMFWYRQQPGQSLTLIATANQGSEATYESGFVIDKFPISRPNLTFSTLTVSNMSPEDSSIYLCSVETGQPNYGYTFGSGTRLTVV.

This clonotype was recorded once. The rearrangement uses TRBV7-9 and TRBJ1-5; D gene ambiguous. Germline CDR1 and CDR2: SEHNR and FQNEAQ (reference sequence). CDR3 length: 12 amino acids. V lost 8 bases, J lost 4 bases, and 9 bases lay in between. In DNA, the CDR3 is TGTGCCAGCGGCAGACCAAATCAGCCCCAGCATTTT. Residues: CASGRPNQPQHF.

This clonotype was counted a few times. J is TRBJ2-1 and V is TRBV6-5, with D possibly being TRBD2 (5 bases). CDR3 size: 12 residues. In germline, CDR1 is MNHEY, CDR2 SVGAGI. With 5 bases removed from V and 9 bases from J, the gap between germline ends came to 11 bases. CDR3 amino acids: CASSPGSFEQFF. The CDR3 DNA follows: TGTGCCAGCAGTCCGGGGAGTTTTGAGCAGTTCTTC.

The rearrangement uses TRBV4-1 and TRBJ2-7, with 7 bases identical to TRBD1. CDR1 MGHRA and CDR2 YSYEKL come from the germline V gene. The CDR3 runs 15 residues. V lost 4 bases to trimming and J lost 3 bases; unmatched junction nucleotides: 9. The DNA of the CDR3 is TGCGCCAGCAGCCGCTACCGGGACAGCAACTACGAGCAGTACTTC. It is translated as CASSRYRDSNYEQYF.

This clonotype was counted only a few times. CDR3 sequence reads: CASSYWGLAEQETQYF. CDR3 DNA sequence: TGTGCCAGCAGTTACTGGGGACTAGCGGAACAAGAGACCCAGTACTTC. The chain couples TRBV6-5 to TRBJ2-5, with 11 bases fitting TRBD2. Looked up from germline, CDR1 is MNHEY and CDR2 is SVGAGI. Losses at the gene ends were 1 base for V and 2 bases for J; bases not matched to a gene: 3. The CDR3 runs to 16 residues.

This clonotype was found a few times. The rearrangement links TRBV10-3 to TRBJ2-7; TRBD1 matches 7 bases. Trimming removed 0 bases from V and 2 bases from J; junction bases left unmatched: 4. Germline V CDR1 and CDR2: ENHRY, SYGVKD. CDR3 length: 15 residues. CDR3 sequence reads: CAISESWDSAYEQYF. For the CDR3, the DNA is TGTGCCATCAGTGAGTCGTGGGACAGTGCCTACGAGCAGTACTTC.

V usage is TRBV7-3 and J usage is TRBJ2-1; TRBD2 matches 8 bases. V gave up 5 bases and J gave up 0 bases; unmatched junction bases: 9. The germline V gene has CDR1 SGHTA and CDR2 FQGTGA. The CDR3 is made up of 17 amino acids. CDR3 amino acids: CASSLTAGADSYNEQFF. Written as DNA, the CDR3 is TGTGCCAGCAGCCTTACAGCGGGGGCCGACTCCTACAATGAGCAGTTCTTC.

This clonotype was seen a few times. The chain joins TRBV7-8 to TRBJ1-1; maybe TRBD1 (6 bases). Germline V gene sequence: CDR1 SGHVS, CDR2 FQNEAQ. The CDR3 extends over 13 amino acids. V shed 8 bases and J shed 1 base, with 11 bases lying between them. The CDR3 region has the DNA TGTGCCAGCCAGGGGAGCTGGAACACTGAAGCTTTCTTT. Its translation: CASQGSWNTEAFF.

CDR3 bases: TGCAGCGTTGAACTCGGCAATCGGGGCTACGAGCAGTACTTC. It is translated as CSVELGNRGYEQYF. The chain uses TRBV29-1 and TRBJ2-7; D perhaps matches TRBD2 (5 bases). Germline CDR1 is SQVTM and CDR2 is ANQGSEA. V was pared by 2 bases and J by 3 bases, with 14 bases between. This CDR3 contains 14 residues.

This clonotype has a handful of counts. The chain has TRBV6-2 or TRBV6-3 and TRBJ2-3; 14 bases are a match to TRBD2. CDR1 and CDR2 from the germline V gene are MNHEY and SVGEGT. The CDR3 consists of 19 residues. With 7 bases clipped from V and 0 bases from J, the junction kept 12 bases outside the gene matches. CDR3 loop: CASTEGLAGALTSTDTQYF. The CDR3 DNA sequence: TGTGCCAGCACCGAGGGACTAGCGGGGGCCCTTACTAGCACAGATACGCAGTATTTT.

With regard to this clonotype: Being one base from a much bigger clone, this may be a read error. The rearrangement joins TRBV11-2 to TRBJ1-1; D remains ambiguous. This CDR3 has 11 residues. The germline gives CDR1 SGHAT, CDR2 FQNNGV. V was trimmed by 1 base and J by 6 bases, leaving 3 bases between them. The CDR3 region has the DNA TGTGCCAGCAGCTTAGGGGCTGAAGCTTTCTTT. Protein: CASSLGAEAFF. The complete variable domain, with remaining parts taken from reference TRBV11-2 and TRBJ1-1, reads EAGVAQSPRYKIIEKRQSVAFWCNPISGHATLYWYQQILGQGPKLLIQFQNNGVVDDSQLPKDRFSAERLKGVDSTLKIQPAKLEDSAVYLCASSLGAEAFFGQGTRLTVV.

Concerning this clonotype: Germline is not matched at one junction end, which may reflect a read error. The chain joins TRBV3-1 to TRBJ2-6; tentative D call: TRBD2 (6 bases). There are 18 residues in the CDR3. CDR1 and CDR2 from the germline V gene are LGHDT and YNNKEL (reference sequence). The CDR3 protein is CASSPLAGPLSEANVLTF. CDR3 in DNA: TGTGCCAGCAGCCCCCTGGCGGGACCTCTGTCTGAGGCCAACGTCCTGACTTTC.

This sequence joins TRBV4-3 and TRBJ2-7; no reliable D call. The V gene lost 0 bases and the J gene lost 2 bases, with 11 bases spanning the gap. Germline assignment: CDR1 LGHNA and CDR2 YSLEER. The CDR3 sequence is 15 residues long. DNA for the CDR3: TGCGCCAGCAGCCAAGATTTCGGTGTGACCTACGAGCAGTACTTC. Translated: CASSQDFGVTYEQYF.

The chain uses TRBV6-6 and TRBJ2-7; the D is unclear. CDR3 length: 11 residues. Germline V lookup: CDR1 MNHNY, CDR2 SVGAGI (reference sequence). Trimming cost V 6 bases and J 4 bases, with 7 bases left between them. The CDR3 is CASSSMYEQYF. The CDR3 nucleotides are TGTGCCAGCAGCTCGATGTACGAGCAGTACTTC.

The V gene is TRBV4-1, the J gene TRBJ2-7; 9 nucleotides align to TRBD1. The CDR3 runs 15 residues. Trimming took 4 bases from V and 6 from J; bases not matched to a gene: 10. Germline CDR1 and CDR2: MGHRA and YSYEKL. CDR3 in DNA: TGCGCCAGCAGCCGCAGGGACAGGGAGATGAGCGAGCAGTACTTC. Its protein is CASSRRDREMSEQYF.